This TCR beta chain was profiled in a study of blood T cells in healthy people across ages. Regarding the study as a whole: Per million T cells, the diversity of TCR beta decreased roughly linearly as age advanced.

Germline CDR1 and CDR2: MGHRA and YSYEKL. CDR3 length: 14 amino acids. This clonotype was seen repeatedly, ten times or more. Antigen: not known. Primers used in a second PCR of about 7 to 11 cycles were a sample-barcoded 5' primer and a J-beta primer mix. TCRdb independently ran MiXCR on the 5' RACE reads; one entry per CDR3 protein. The table records over 750,000 distinct CDR3 sequences, approximately 25% of them present only once. These data were also filed under a second study, of T cells of mothers and their children. This second study says: Each child contributed approximately 3.3 million TCR beta CDR3 reads, while each mother contributed over 8 million.

The TCR sequence derives from a boy aged 10-17 years in good health. The material sequenced was blood. V gene TRBV4-1 combines with J gene TRBJ2-5; 8 positions match TRBD2. The better agreement between TRBJ2-7 and the DNA end casts doubt on the J call. Written as DNA, the CDR3 is TGCGCCAGCAGCCAGGGGAGCGGGAGCTACGAGCAGTACTTC. Encoded protein: CASSQGSGSYEQYF.